The 22 T cell receptor beta chains below all came from one sample that was sequenced in a study of cytomegalovirus exposure and HLA in healthy donors. 60 Vbeta and 13 Jbeta primers were used in PCR. TCRdb's copy holds only in-frame clones and misses some; the assay was immunoSEQ multiplex PCR. The repertoire has 150,000 to 200,000 clones, roughly 87% of them found once; the top ten carry 1.5% to 2%. Sequenced sample: PBMCs. These receptors came from a man in his fifties in good health and CMV-seronegative.

This clone was counted a single time. The rearrangement joins TRBV7-9 to TRBJ1-1, with 8 bases that match TRBD1. J gave up 1 base and V 4 bases, and 5 bases lay outside the gene matches. The CDR3 is 15 amino acids. Germline V gene sequence: CDR1 SEHNR, CDR2 FQNEAQ (reference sequence). As DNA, the CDR3 is TGTGCCAGCAGCTCAGGGGGCGCCGGGAACACTGAAGCTTTCTTT. Its protein is CASSSGGAGNTEAFF.

This clone occurred once. The V gene is TRBV7-9, the J gene TRBJ1-1, with 10 bases fitting TRBD1. Germline V gene sequence: CDR1 SEHNR, CDR2 FQNEAQ (reference sequence). V was pared by 7 bases and J by 3 bases, with 5 bases of the junction left unmatched. The CDR3 is made up of 14 amino acids. CDR3 loop: CASTRQGADTEAFF. CDR3 coding DNA: TGTGCCAGCACGAGACAGGGGGCGGACACTGAAGCTTTCTTT.

The chain couples TRBV28 to TRBJ2-7; 7 bases match TRBD1. Germline CDR1 is MDHEN and CDR2 is SYDVKM. This CDR3 contains 12 residues. CDR3 nucleotide sequence: TGTGCGGCACAGGGGCCCCTCTACGAGCAGTACTTC. It yields the protein CAAQGPLYEQYF.

The CDR3 loop reads CATSRDQGQGYEQYF. The CDR3 nucleotides are TGTGCCACCAGCAGAGATCAGGGACAGGGTTACGAGCAGTACTTC. The J gene is TRBJ2-7, the V gene TRBV15, with 9 nucleotides matching TRBD1. V trimming: 0 bases; J trimming: 4 bases; junction bases outside the gene matches: 4. Germline V gene data show CDR1 as LNHNV and CDR2 as YYDKDF (reference sequence). The CDR3 has 15 amino acids.

This clone is a singleton in its sample. The J gene is TRBJ2-4, the V gene TRBV5-1; tentative D call: TRBD2 (5 bases). The CDR3 totals 14 residues. CDR1 SGHRS and CDR2 YFSETQ come from the germline V gene. V was pared by 4 bases and J by 7 bases, with 15 bases between. The CDR3 region has the DNA TGCGCCAGCAGCCCGGGGTCGGGTTTCAACATTCAGTACTTC. It translates to CASSPGSGFNIQYF.

V is TRBV7-9 and J is TRBJ1-5; perhaps TRBD1 as D (5 bases). The germline V gene encodes CDR1 SEHNR and CDR2 FQNEAQ (reference sequence). This CDR3 has 16 residues. V lost 3 bases, J lost 2 bases, and 14 bases lay in between. The CDR3 loop is CASSFSAGNGNQPQHF. The CDR3, as DNA: TGTGCCAGCAGCTTTTCTGCAGGGAATGGCAATCAGCCCCAGCATTTT.

V is TRBV7-6 and J is TRBJ2-5, with TRBD2 matching 10 bases. The junction had 12 bases not matched to a gene; V was cut back by 1 base and J by 4 bases. The CDR3 runs 18 residues. CDR1 is SGHVS, CDR2 FNYEAQ, per germline. The CDR3 loop is CASSLVAGGTWATETQYF. The CDR3 DNA reads TGTGCCAGCAGCTTAGTAGCGGGAGGTACATGGGCCACAGAGACCCAGTACTTC.

This clone was detected a few times. This rearrangement joins TRBV7-3 to TRBJ1-1; D possibly corresponds to TRBD1 (5 bases). The CDR3 is 13 amino acids. From germline, CDR1 is SGHTA and CDR2 FQGTGA. Trimming cost V 5 bases and J 4 bases, with 11 bases left between them. The CDR3 coding sequence is TGTGCCAGCAGCCCCAACGGGGGCACTGAAGCTTTCTTT. Protein product: CASSPNGGTEAFF.

This chain uses TRBV28 with TRBJ1-5; TRBD1 matches at 7 bases. Germline lookup yields CDR1 MDHEN and CDR2 SYDVKM. The CDR3 covers 14 residues. V dropped 4 bases and J dropped 0; count of bases not matched to a gene: 0. CDR3 amino acids: CASSYRGSNQPQHF. The CDR3 DNA is TGTGCCAGCAGTTACAGGGGTAGCAATCAGCCCCAGCATTTT.

The V and J genes are TRBV21-1 and TRBJ2-2; the table assigns TRBD2, which was not confirmed against the DNA. TRBV21-1 is described as a pseudogene. This CDR3 is 17 amino acids long. CDR3 nucleotide sequence: TGTGCCAGCAGCAGGGTTAGCGGGGCTCGCGTGACCGGGGAGCTGTTTTTT. Translation: CASSRVSGARVTGELFF.

V is TRBV30 and J is TRBJ1-1, with 7 bases lining up with TRBD1. Germline trimming cut 4 bases from V and 7 bases from J; bases unmatched to any gene: 9. This CDR3 has 13 residues. Germline V gene data show CDR1 as GTSNPN and CDR2 as SVGIG (reference sequence). The CDR3 region has the DNA TGTGCCTGGACCCGAAGCCGGGACAGTGAAGCTTTCTTT. Encoded protein: CAWTRSRDSEAFF.

This clone was seen just once. The chain combines TRBV7-2 with TRBJ2-3; TRBD2 agrees at 7 bases. Losses at the gene ends were 2 bases for V and 5 bases for J; bases not matched to a gene: 13. This CDR3 region has 17 residues. Germline V CDR1 and CDR2: SGHTA, FQGNSA. The CDR3 DNA follows: TGTGCCAGCAGCTTAACGGACCGGGGACTATGGAGAGATACGCAGTATTTT. Protein: CASSLTDRGLWRDTQYF.

The rearrangement uses TRBV11-2 and TRBJ1-1; D may be TRBD1 (6 bases). Trimming removed 5 bases at V and 2 bases at J, with 18 bases between. The CDR3 spans 16 residues. Per germline, CDR1 SGHAT and CDR2 FQNNGV. In DNA, the CDR3 is TGTGCCAGCAGCGCCGACAGGCCGGGGGGAAACACTGAAGCTTTCTTT. It codes for CASSADRPGGNTEAFF.

The chain links TRBV9 to TRBJ2-1, with a possible D match to TRBD2 (6 bases). With 0 bases removed from V and 7 bases from J, the gap between germline ends came to 14 bases. The CDR3 is 15 amino acids. CDR1 and CDR2 from the germline V gene are SGDLS and YYNGEE. Here the CDR3 reads CASSVGLANRNEQFF. The DNA of the CDR3 is TGTGCCAGCAGCGTAGGCCTAGCGAATCGTAATGAGCAGTTCTTC.

In its sample, this clone was seen a few times. The gene calls are TRBV7-9 and TRBJ2-7, with TRBD1 identical over 7 bases. With 5 bases clipped from V and 3 bases from J, the junction kept 4 bases outside the gene matches. The CDR3 is 13 residues long. Per the germline V gene, CDR1 is SEHNR and CDR2 is FQNEAQ (reference sequence). The CDR3 bases are TGTGCCAGCAGCCTCGGACAGGTCTACGAGCAGTACTTC. The encoded protein is CASSLGQVYEQYF.

J is TRBJ2-3 and V is TRBV25-1, with a weak D call TRBD1 (6 bases). Germline V gene lookup returns CDR1 MGHDK and CDR2 SYGVNS. The V and J ends lost 5 bases and 1 base respectively, with 13 bases between them. CDR3 size: 15 residues. CDR3 protein: CASSRPGHGTDTQYF. For the CDR3, the DNA is TGTGCCAGCAGTAGGCCGGGACATGGCACAGATACGCAGTATTTT. Using reference TRBV25-1 and TRBJ2-3 for the parts outside the CDR3, the full variable domain is EADIYQTPRYLVIGTGKKITLECSQTMGHDKMYWYQQDPGMELHLIHYSYGVNSTEKGDLSSESTVSRIRTEHFPLTLESARPSHTSQYLCASSRPGHGTDTQYFGPGTRLTVL.

The rearrangement links TRBV7-2 to TRBJ1-2, with 9 bases fitting TRBD1. Trimming cost V 5 bases and J 2 bases; bases outside gene matches: 0. This CDR3 contains 13 residues. Germline CDR1 SGHTA, CDR2 FQGNSA. The CDR3 sequence is CASSGTGNYGYTF. The CDR3 DNA is TGTGCCAGCAGCGGGACAGGGAACTATGGCTACACCTTC. Full variable domain (missing parts from reference TRBV7-2 and TRBJ1-2): GAGVSQSPSNKVTEKGKDVELRCDPISGHTALYWYRQSLGQGLEFLIYFQGNSAPDKSGLPSDRFSAERTGGSVSTLTIQRTQQEDSAVYLCASSGTGNYGYTFGSGTRLTVV.

This clone was recorded a few times. J is TRBJ2-6 and V is TRBV14; D is unclear. The CDR3 is 17 residues long. Germline-derived CDR1 and CDR2 are SGHDN and FVKESK. Trimming stripped 6 bases from V and 0 bases from J, with 15 bases between. The CDR3 loop is CASSPLVEHSGANVLTF. The CDR3 DNA is TGTGCCAGCAGTCCCCTTGTTGAACACTCTGGGGCCAACGTCCTGACTTTC.

The J gene is TRBJ2-7, the V gene TRBV4-3, with D tentatively TRBD2 (5 bases). The CDR3 has 15 amino acids. Trimming removed 1 base from V and 6 bases from J, with 16 bases in between. CDR1 and CDR2 from the germline V gene are LGHNA and YSLEER. The CDR3 spells CASSQALFGNREQYF. The CDR3, as DNA: TGCGCCAGCAGCCAAGCCTTATTCGGGAATCGCGAGCAGTACTTC.

This chain links TRBV18 with TRBJ2-4, with a possible D match to TRBD1 (5 bases). The V and J ends lost 1 base and 0 bases respectively, with 13 bases between them. The CDR3 totals 17 residues. Germline CDR1 reads KGHSH; CDR2 reads LQKENI. The CDR3 nucleotides are TGTGCCAGCTCACCACTTACAGGAACCTTAGCCAAAAACATTCAGTACTTC. Residues: CASSPLTGTLAKNIQYF.

The rearrangement uses TRBV5-1 and TRBJ2-3; D remains unclear. The CDR3 consists of 15 residues. Germline V gives CDR1 SGHRS, CDR2 YFSETQ. Trimming removed 0 bases at V and 6 bases at J, with 14 bases between. CDR3 DNA: TGCGCCAGCAGCTTGGGAGGCAGCTCGTCTGATACGCAGTATTTT. Its translation: CASSLGGSSSDTQYF.

V is TRBV4-3 and J is TRBJ1-2; D possibly corresponds to TRBD1 (6 bases). The CDR3 sequence is 15 residues long. Germline values: CDR1 LGHNA, CDR2 YSLEER. V shed 2 bases and J shed 3 bases, with 13 bases lying between them. In DNA, the CDR3 is TGCGCCAGCAGCCAATCGCCTCCAGGGGACTATGGCTACACCTTC. This codes for CASSQSPPGDYGYTF.